These T cell receptor beta chains were read from a single sample in a study of radiation and T cells in renal cell carcinoma. Profiling relied on immunoSEQ multiplex PCR, and the TCRdb table lists in-frame clones only, not all of them. The sample lists approximately 120,000 clones; around 81% were seen once. The input for sequencing was blood, taken from a patient whose treatment included radiotherapy and nephrectomy. Source of these receptors: a man in his fifties or sixties with renal cell carcinoma. Each CDR3 is given with its conserved first and last residue. D genes are given only for firm matches. Rows give clone size only sometimes, using once, few, many, or a class for an expanded clone.

V gene	CDR3 length	J gene	D gene	clone size	CDR3 DNA	CDR3 protein
TRBV2	16	TRBJ1-2	TRBD1	-	TGTGCCAGCAGTGGACAGGGGACGTCGCTAGGCTATGGCTACACCTTC	CASSGQGTSLGYGYTF
TRBV27	17	TRBJ1-1	-	-	TGTGCCAGCAGTCGCAACGGGGCGTGGCGGATGAACACTGAAGCTTTCTTT	CASSRNGAWRMNTEAFF
TRBV7-9	14	TRBJ2-7	TRBD1	-	TGTGCCAGCAGCAAGGGACAGGGTGTTGACGAGCAGTACTTC	CASSKGQGVDEQYF
TRBV5-5	16	TRBJ2-5	TRBD2	-	TGTGCCAGCAGCTTTGGACTAGACGGTTGGCAAGAGACCCAGTACTTC	CASSFGLDGWQETQYF
TRBV2	13	TRBJ2-5	-	-	TGTGCCAGCAGTCCAAGGGGCGGAGAGACCCAGTACTTC	CASSPRGGETQYF
TRBV5-1	13	TRBJ2-5	-	-	TGCGCCAGCAGCCATAGACAGTTGGAGACCCAGTACTTC	CASSHRQLETQYF
TRBV7-8	13	TRBJ1-1	-	-	TGTGCCAGCAGCTTAAGTGGTGGCACTGAAGCTTTCTTT	CASSLSGGTEAFF
TRBV10-3	18	TRBJ2-7	TRBD2	-	TGTGCCATCAGTGAGCCCGGACTAGCGGGGGGGCTAGACTACGAGCAGTACTTC	CAISEPGLAGGLDYEQYF
TRBV30	15	TRBJ2-2	-	few	TGTGCCTGGAGTACGCTAGGAGCGAGTACCGGGGAGCTGTTTTTT	CAWSTLGASTGELFF
TRBV4-3	16	TRBJ2-1	-	few	TGCGCCAGCAGCCAGGGACTGTTAAGCTCCTACAATGAGCAGTTCTTC	CASSQGLLSSYNEQFF
TRBV7-2	14	TRBJ1-2	TRBD1	-	TGTGCCAGCAGCCCCAGGGGGCTATCTGATGGCTACACCTTC	CASSPRGLSDGYTF
TRBV19	15	TRBJ2-5	-	-	TGTGCCAGTAGTATACAGGGGGGTGGTGTAGAGACCCAGTACTTC	CASSIQGGGVETQYF
TRBV4-1	16	TRBJ2-7	-	-	TGCGCCAGCAGCCCCACCGGAGGAGGGGGTTTCGACGAGCAGTACTTC	CASSPTGGGGFDEQYF
TRBV21-1	12	TRBJ2-5	-	-	TGTGCCAGCAGCTTACCAAAAGAGACCCAGTACTTC	CASSLPKETQYF
TRBV4-2	19	TRBJ2-3	-	once	TGTGCCAGCAGCCAAACCACCGGGGCAAGCCAAGCTGGCACAGATACGCAGTATTTT	CASSQTTGASQAGTDTQYF
TRBV10-3	14	TRBJ2-7	TRBD1	few	TGTGCCATCAACCAGGGACAGGGTCCCTACGAGCAGTACTTC	CAINQGQGPYEQYF
TRBV6-5	13	TRBJ1-4	-	-	TGTGCCAGCCGCCAACCAACTAATGAAAAACTGTTTTTT	CASRQPTNEKLFF
TRBV6-5	15	TRBJ2-6	TRBD1	-	TGTGCCAGCAGGGTACAGGGGACTGGGGCCAACGTCCTGACTTTC	CASRVQGTGANVLTF
TRBV5-1	15	TRBJ1-2	TRBD1	-	TGCGCCAGCAGCTCACACTCAGGGGGTGAGCATGGCTACACCTTC	CASSSHSGGEHGYTF
TRBV27	15	TRBJ2-1	TRBD1	-	TGTGCCAGCAGTTTAGGGACAGGCACCTACAATGAGCAGTTCTTC	CASSLGTGTYNEQFF
TRBV6-1	15	TRBJ1-6	TRBD1	-	TGTGCCAGCAGTGCTGTGTGGGGACAGGGTTCACCCCTCCACTTT	CASSAVWGQGSPLHF
TRBV6-1	14	TRBJ2-5	TRBD1	-	TGTGCCAGCAGCCAGGGACAGGGAGGAGAGACCCAGTACTTC	CASSQGQGGETQYF
TRBV10-3	13	TRBJ1-4	TRBD1	-	TGTGCCATCAGTCCCGGACAGGGCGAAAAACTGTTTTTT	CAISPGQGEKLFF
TRBV11-2	15	TRBJ2-1	-	-	TGTGCCAGCAGTATTCTCCGGGACCTGATCGGTGAGCAGTTCTTC	CASSILRDLIGEQFF
TRBV6-1	14	TRBJ1-5	TRBD1	-	TGTGCCAGCAGTCGAGTACAGGGGCGAGAGCCCCAGCATTTT	CASSRVQGREPQHF
TRBV2	14	TRBJ2-5	-	-	TGTGCCAGCAGTGGATTGGGATATGGGAAGACCCAGTACTTC	CASSGLGYGKTQYF
TRBV6-4	11	TRBJ2-2	-	-	TGTGCCAGCTCTGGCGGCGGGGAGCTGTTTTTT	CASSGGGELFF
TRBV6-5	14	TRBJ1-3	-	once	TGTGCCAGCAGTCTCGCAGGGACTGGAAACACCATATATTTT	CASSLAGTGNTIYF
TRBV5-1	13	TRBJ2-1	TRBD2	-	TGCGCCAGCAGCTTGGAATTAGCGGGAGGGCGAATCTTC	CASSLELAGGRIF
TRBV2	13	TRBJ1-1	-	-	TGTGCCAGCAGTGATTGGTTGGACACTGAAGCTTTCTTT	CASSDWLDTEAFF
TRBV6-4	19	TRBJ1-5	TRBD1	-	TGTGCCAGCAGTGATTACGGGACAGGGGGCGCACCCAGCAATCAGCCCCAGCATTTT	CASSDYGTGGAPSNQPQHF
TRBV5-1	13	TRBJ2-5	-	-	TGCGCCAGCAGCTTGACACCGGCGGAGACCCAGTACTTC	CASSLTPAETQYF
TRBV28	14	TRBJ2-1	-	-	TGTGCCAGCCTGGAGGGAAGGGGCTACAATGAGCAGTTCTTC	CASLEGRGYNEQFF
TRBV10-3	14	TRBJ2-7	TRBD1	once	TGTGCCATCAGTGCCGGGACAGGGACCTACGAGCAGTACTTC	CAISAGTGTYEQYF
TRBV7-2	13	TRBJ1-4	-	-	TGTGCCAGCAGCTTACAGGTTCGGGAAAAACTGTTTTTT	CASSLQVREKLFF
TRBV5-4	16	TRBJ2-6	-	-	TGTGCCAGCAGCTCGATCGAGGGCGCTGGGGCCAACGTCCTGACTTTC	CASSSIEGAGANVLTF
TRBV5-1	15	TRBJ2-7	TRBD2	once	TGCGCCAGCAGCGCCCTAGCGGGAAGCTCCTACGAGCAGTACTTC	CASSALAGSSYEQYF
TRBV7-8	14	TRBJ2-5	TRBD1	-	TGTGCCAGCAGCTCGGGACAGCTACAAGAGACCCAGTACTTC	CASSSGQLQETQYF
TRBV9	14	TRBJ2-7	-	-	TGTGCCAGCAGCTATACCGGGAACTCCTACGAGCAGTACTTC	CASSYTGNSYEQYF
TRBV5-1	11	TRBJ1-1	TRBD1	-	TGCGCCAGCAGGGGACAGGGTGAAGCTTTCTTT	CASRGQGEAFF
TRBV2	13	TRBJ1-4	-	-	TGTGCCAGCAGGGTAAAAGGGAATGAAAAACTGTTTTTT	CASRVKGNEKLFF
TRBV27	13	TRBJ2-4	TRBD1	-	TGTGCCAGCACCACAGGGGCAGGAAACATTCAGTACTTC	CASTTGAGNIQYF
TRBV7-6	19	TRBJ2-4	TRBD1	-	TGTGCCAGCAGCACCCGTCGGGGACAGGGGGTTCCGGCCAAAAACATTCAGTACTTC	CASSTRRGQGVPAKNIQYF
TRBV7-6	15	TRBJ2-2	-	-	TGTGCCAGCAGCCCACGGTCTCATTTTCCCGGGGAGCTGTTTTTT	CASSPRSHFPGELFF
TRBV6-6	13	TRBJ2-1	-	-	TGTGCCAGCAGTACTAACGAAAACAATGAGCAGTTCTTC	CASSTNENNEQFF
TRBV2	10	TRBJ1-4	-	-	TGTGCCAGCAGACAGGAAGAACTGTTTTTT	CASRQEELFF
TRBV9	17	TRBJ2-5	TRBD2	-	TGTGCCAGCAGCGTAGCTTCGGGGGAGGGCCGGGGAGAGACCCAGTACTTC	CASSVASGEGRGETQYF
TRBV19	15	TRBJ1-5	-	-	TGTGCCAGTAGTATAAGGGGATATGGCAATCAGCCCCAGCATTTT	CASSIRGYGNQPQHF
TRBV4-2	15	TRBJ2-1	-	-	TGTGCCAGCAGCCAAGTAACGGGTCTTTACAATGAGCAGTTCTTC	CASSQVTGLYNEQFF
TRBV7-9	19	TRBJ2-7	TRBD2	-	TGTGCCAGCAGCTTAGCCAGGACTAGCGGGGAGGCTTGGGCCTACGAGCAGTACTTC	CASSLARTSGEAWAYEQYF
TRBV27	15	TRBJ1-5	-	-	TGTGCCAGCAGTTTAAGGGGAACGAGCGGGCAGCCCCAGCATTTT	CASSLRGTSGQPQHF
TRBV4-1	19	TRBJ2-5	TRBD2	-	TGCGCCAGCAGCCTGAGGACCCCGGGACTAGCGGGATATATGGAGACCCAGTACTTC	CASSLRTPGLAGYMETQYF
TRBV29-1	17	TRBJ2-3	-	few	TGCAGCGTTGCAAACGTACAGGGAGGGGACAGCACAGATACGCAGTATTTT	CSVANVQGGDSTDTQYF
TRBV7-2	14	TRBJ2-3	-	-	TGTGCCAGCAGCCAAGAAAGGTGGTCAGATACGCAGTATTTT	CASSQERWSDTQYF
TRBV13	14	TRBJ1-2	TRBD1	few	TGTGCCAGCAGCTCAGGACAGGGCAACTATGGCTACACCTTC	CASSSGQGNYGYTF